This is a list of T cell receptor beta chains from one sample in a study of T-cell reconstitution after alpha-beta-depleted transplantation in children. TCRdb reanalysed the PCR reads using MiXCR and keeps one entry per CDR3 protein. Here the sample spans about 980,000 distinct CDR3 sequences, roughly 31% being singletons. The specimen was PBMCs, mostly from graft donor cells, collected 360 days after TCRalphabeta/CD19-depleted stem cell transplant. Every receptor here comes from a boy less than two years old who had a stem cell transplant for SCID, so the T cells may come from the graft donor. The conserved cysteine and the conserved F or W are not part of the CDR3 here. The order of the fields is J gene, clone size, D gene, V gene, CDR3 protein. D genes are given only for firm matches. Clone size is stated in some rows and not others, as once, few, many or a class when expanded.

>TRBJ2-3|few|.|TRBV7-3
ASSLAPADTQY
>TRBJ2-2|.|TRBD1|TRBV4-1
ASSPRSRDRGGWSGELF
>TRBJ2-1|.|.|TRBV28
ASSLFLRSDNEQF
>TRBJ2-5|.|.|TRBV11-2
ASSRVRLGETQY
>TRBJ2-7|few|TRBD1|TRBV7-9
ASSLDRVTHNPYEQY
>TRBJ2-7|many|.|TRBV4-2
ASSQGNRDEQY
>TRBJ1-1|.|.|TRBV29-1
SVESLRAF
>TRBJ2-3|many|.|TRBV4-1
ASSQVGGAADTQY
>TRBJ2-1|.|.|TRBV12-3/TRBV12-4
ASTLRGGVYNEQF
>TRBJ2-2|.|.|TRBV7-8
ASSATPATNTGELF
>TRBJ2-5|.|.|TRBV5-4
ASSLGYATVETQY
>TRBJ2-1|.|TRBD1|TRBV7-2
ASSLVPGGAYNEQF
>TRBJ2-5|few|.|TRBV29-1
SVEDPRDSQETQY
>TRBJ2-7|.|TRBD1|TRBV27
ASSSPGTGRYEQY
>TRBJ2-6|few|.|TRBV6-5
ASSYSSALSGANVLT
>TRBJ2-1|few|TRBD1|TRBV25-1
ASSVGQGQSNEQF
>TRBJ2-5|.|TRBD2|TRBV12-3/TRBV12-4
ASSRSMGLAGRETQY
>TRBJ2-1|.|TRBD2|TRBV20-1
SAGTSGPYNEQF
>TRBJ2-2|.|.|TRBV7-2
ASSVPVGELF
>TRBJ2-7|few|TRBD2|TRBV20-1
SGSGGGTYEQY
>TRBJ1-5|once|.|TRBV11-2
ASGPTGTQPQH
>TRBJ2-1|.|TRBD2|TRBV7-8
ASSTGLASDEQF
>TRBJ1-4|.|.|TRBV6-5
ASSWRGGGTNEKLF
>TRBJ2-7|.|.|TRBV29-1
SVRPNSYEQY
>TRBJ2-3|.|.|TRBV10-3
AISEVGPFSSTDTQY
>TRBJ2-5|.|TRBD2|TRBV20-1
SAKRGGGAQETQY
>TRBJ1-2|.|.|TRBV28
ASSVRAGQVGYT
>TRBJ2-1|few|TRBD2|TRBV4-3
ASSQDGAGGYNEQF
>TRBJ2-5|few|.|TRBV7-2
ASSFTGTGAKETQY
>TRBJ1-2|.|TRBD1|TRBV11-1
ASSLQTTGTANYGYT
>TRBJ2-1|.|TRBD2|TRBV9
ASSETSGGNNEQF
>TRBJ2-7|.|.|TRBV12-3/TRBV12-4
ASSPSVAREQY
>TRBJ2-4|.|.|TRBV7-2
ASSLGTGRIQY
>TRBJ1-2|few|.|TRBV6-5
ASHTTALVLDGYT
>TRBJ2-5|.|TRBD1|TRBV7-7
ASSAQTGAQETQY
>TRBJ2-5|.|TRBD1|TRBV12-3/TRBV12-4
ASSFTQGVVGQETQY
>TRBJ2-7|few|.|TRBV20-1
SAMKGSWDEQY
>TRBJ1-1|.|TRBD1|TRBV18
ASSLHRGGKNTEAF
>TRBJ2-3|few|.|TRBV2
ASSEQSTDTQY